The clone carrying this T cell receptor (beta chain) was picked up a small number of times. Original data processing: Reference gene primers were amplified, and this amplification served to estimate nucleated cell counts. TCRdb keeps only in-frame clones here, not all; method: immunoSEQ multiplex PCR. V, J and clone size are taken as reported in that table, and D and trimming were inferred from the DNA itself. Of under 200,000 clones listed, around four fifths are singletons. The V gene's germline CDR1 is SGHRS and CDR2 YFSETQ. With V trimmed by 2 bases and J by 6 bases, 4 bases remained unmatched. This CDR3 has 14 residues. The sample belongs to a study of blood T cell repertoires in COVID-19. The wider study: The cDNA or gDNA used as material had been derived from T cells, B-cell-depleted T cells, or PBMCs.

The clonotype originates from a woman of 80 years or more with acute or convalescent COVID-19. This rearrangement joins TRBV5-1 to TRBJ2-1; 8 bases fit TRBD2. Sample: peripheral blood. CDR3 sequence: CASSFGTRGNEQFF. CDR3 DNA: TGCGCCAGCAGCTTCGGGACTAGGGGCAATGAGCAGTTCTTC.